This TCR beta chain was obtained from a study of cytomegalovirus exposure and HLA in healthy donors. CDR3 length: 13 amino acids. Germline V CDR1 and CDR2: GTSNPN, SVGIG (reference sequence). Trimming shortened V by 8 bases and J by 0 bases, and 13 bases separated the two germline ends. The study ran its PCR with 60 Vbeta and 13 Jbeta primers. Original analysis: Later work found 74 million or so unique TCR beta chains, with approximately 12 million shared. Libraries were prepared by immunoSEQ multiplex PCR; TCRdb keeps only in-frame clonotypes and omits some of them. V and J calls and clone size are as listed in that table; D and trimming were resolved from the DNA. The sample lists some 190,000 clones; approximately 80% were seen once.

Sequenced: PBMCs. The chain has TRBV30 and TRBJ1-1; D is undetermined. This receptor was taken from a female donor in good health and CMV-seronegative. For the CDR3, the DNA is TGTGCCATGACTACCAAAATGAACACTGAAGCTTTCTTT. Translated, it gives CAMTTKMNTEAFF.